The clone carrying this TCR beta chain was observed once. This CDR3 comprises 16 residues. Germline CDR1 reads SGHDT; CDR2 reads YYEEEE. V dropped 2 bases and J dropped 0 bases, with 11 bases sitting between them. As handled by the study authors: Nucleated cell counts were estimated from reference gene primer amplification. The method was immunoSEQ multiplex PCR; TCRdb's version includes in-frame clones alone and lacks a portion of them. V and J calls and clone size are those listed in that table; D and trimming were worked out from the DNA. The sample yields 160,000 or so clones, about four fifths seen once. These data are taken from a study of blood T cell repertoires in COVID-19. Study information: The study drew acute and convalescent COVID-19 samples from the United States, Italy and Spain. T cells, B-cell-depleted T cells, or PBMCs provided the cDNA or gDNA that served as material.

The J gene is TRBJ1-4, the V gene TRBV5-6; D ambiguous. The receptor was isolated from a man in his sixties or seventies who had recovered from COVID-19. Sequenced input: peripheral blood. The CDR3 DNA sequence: TGTGCCAGCAGCTTACGAGGACTAACAACTAATGAAAAACTGTTTTTT. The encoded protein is CASSLRGLTTNEKLFF.